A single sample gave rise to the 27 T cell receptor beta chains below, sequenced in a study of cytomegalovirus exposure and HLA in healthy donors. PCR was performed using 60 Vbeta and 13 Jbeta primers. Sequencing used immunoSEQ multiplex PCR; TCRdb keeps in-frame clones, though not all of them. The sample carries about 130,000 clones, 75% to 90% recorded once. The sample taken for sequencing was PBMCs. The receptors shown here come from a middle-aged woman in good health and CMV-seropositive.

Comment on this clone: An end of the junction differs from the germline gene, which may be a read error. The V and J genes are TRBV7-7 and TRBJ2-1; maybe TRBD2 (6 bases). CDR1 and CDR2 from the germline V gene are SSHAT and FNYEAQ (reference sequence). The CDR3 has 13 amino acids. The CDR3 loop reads CASSLGEEDEQFF. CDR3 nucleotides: TGTGCTAGCAGCTTGGGGGAGGAGGATGAGCAGTTCTTC.

CDR3 region: CAIKEGALTDTQYF. CDR3 sequence (DNA): TGTGCCATCAAAGAGGGGGCGCTTACAGATACGCAGTATTTT. The chain employs TRBV10-3 and TRBJ2-3; TRBD1 matches 7 bases. V dropped 7 bases and J dropped 3; count of bases not matched to a gene: 7. Germline V gives CDR1 ENHRY, CDR2 SYGVKD. CDR3 length equals 14 residues.

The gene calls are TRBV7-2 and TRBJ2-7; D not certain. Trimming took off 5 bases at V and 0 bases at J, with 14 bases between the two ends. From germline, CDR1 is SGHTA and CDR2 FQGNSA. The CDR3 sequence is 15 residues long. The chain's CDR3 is CASSREPIISYEQYF. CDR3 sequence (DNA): TGTGCCAGCAGCCGCGAGCCCATAATCTCCTACGAGCAGTACTTC. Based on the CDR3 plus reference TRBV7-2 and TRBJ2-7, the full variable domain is GAGVSQSPSNKVTEKGKDVELRCDPISGHTALYWYRQSLGQGLEFLIYFQGNSAPDKSGLPSDRFSAERTGGSVSTLTIQRTQQEDSAVYLCASSREPIISYEQYFGPGTRLTVT.

In DNA, the CDR3 is TGTGCCAGCTCACCTAGACAGAACTATGGCTACACCTTC. Protein: CASSPRQNYGYTF. This rearrangement joins TRBV18 to TRBJ1-2; TRBD1 might be the D (5 bases). CDR3 length equals 13 residues. Germline CDR1 is KGHSH and CDR2 is LQKENI. Trimming took off 3 bases at V and 2 bases at J, with 7 bases between the two ends.

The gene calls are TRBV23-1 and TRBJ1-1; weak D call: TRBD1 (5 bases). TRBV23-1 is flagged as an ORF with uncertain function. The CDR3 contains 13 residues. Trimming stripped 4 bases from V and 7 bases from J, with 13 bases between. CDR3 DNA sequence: TGCGCCAGCAGTCGGCGGGGACTAGATGAAGCTTTCTTT. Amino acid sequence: CASSRRGLDEAFF.

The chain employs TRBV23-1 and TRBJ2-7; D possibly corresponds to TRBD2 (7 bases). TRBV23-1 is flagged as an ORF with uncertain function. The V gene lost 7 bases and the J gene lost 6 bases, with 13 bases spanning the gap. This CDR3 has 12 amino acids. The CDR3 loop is CASTRGAGEQYF. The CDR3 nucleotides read TGCGCCAGCACTCGGGGGGCTGGCGAGCAGTACTTC.

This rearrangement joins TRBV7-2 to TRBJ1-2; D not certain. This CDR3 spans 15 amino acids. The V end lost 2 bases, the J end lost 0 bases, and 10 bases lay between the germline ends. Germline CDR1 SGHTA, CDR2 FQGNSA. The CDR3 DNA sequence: TGTGCCAGCAGCTTAATACGCGGAGCTAACTATGGCTACACCTTC. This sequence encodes CASSLIRGANYGYTF.

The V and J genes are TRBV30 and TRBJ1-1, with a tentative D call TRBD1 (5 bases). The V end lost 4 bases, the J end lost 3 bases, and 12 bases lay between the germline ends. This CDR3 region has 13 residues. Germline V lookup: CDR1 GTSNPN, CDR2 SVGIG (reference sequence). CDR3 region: CAWTPDSYTEAFF. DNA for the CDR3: TGTGCCTGGACTCCCGACAGCTACACTGAAGCTTTCTTT.

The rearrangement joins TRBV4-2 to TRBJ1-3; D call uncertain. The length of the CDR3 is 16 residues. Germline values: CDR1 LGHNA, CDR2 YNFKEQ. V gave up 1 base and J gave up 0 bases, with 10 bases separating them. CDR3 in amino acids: CASSQADRHSGNTIYF. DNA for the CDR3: TGTGCCAGCAGCCAAGCAGACCGACACTCTGGAAACACCATATATTTT.

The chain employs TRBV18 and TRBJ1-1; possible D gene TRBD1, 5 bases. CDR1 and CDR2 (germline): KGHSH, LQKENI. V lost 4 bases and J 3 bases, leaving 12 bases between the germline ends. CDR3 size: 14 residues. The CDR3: CASSQLTGDTEAFF. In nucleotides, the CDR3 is TGTGCCAGCTCACAGCTAACAGGCGACACTGAAGCTTTCTTT. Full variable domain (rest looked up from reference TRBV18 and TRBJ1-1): NAGVMQNPRHLVRRRGQEARLRCSPMKGHSHVYWYRQLPEEGLKFMVYLQKENIIDESGMPKERFSAEFPKEGPSILRIQQVVRGDSAAYFCASSQLTGDTEAFFGQGTRLTVV.

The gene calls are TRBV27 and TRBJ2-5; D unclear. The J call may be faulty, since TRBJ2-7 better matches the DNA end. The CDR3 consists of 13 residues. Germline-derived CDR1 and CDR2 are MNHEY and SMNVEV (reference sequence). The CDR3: CASSLRVRYEQYF. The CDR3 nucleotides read TGTGCCAGCAGTTTACGAGTGCGGTACGAGCAGTACTTC.

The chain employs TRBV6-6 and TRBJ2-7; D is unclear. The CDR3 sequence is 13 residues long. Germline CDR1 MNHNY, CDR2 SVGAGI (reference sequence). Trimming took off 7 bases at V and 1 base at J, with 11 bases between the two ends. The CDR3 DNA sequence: TGTGCCAGCAATCCCGCCGGGTCCTACGAGCAGTACTTC. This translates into CASNPAGSYEQYF.

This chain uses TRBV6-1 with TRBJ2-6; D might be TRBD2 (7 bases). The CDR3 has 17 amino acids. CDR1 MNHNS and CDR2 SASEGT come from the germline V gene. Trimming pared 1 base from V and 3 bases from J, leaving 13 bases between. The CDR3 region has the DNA TGTGCCAGCAGTGAAGTCGGCGGGGGCGGTGGGGCCAACGTCCTGACTTTC. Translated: CASSEVGGGGGANVLTF.

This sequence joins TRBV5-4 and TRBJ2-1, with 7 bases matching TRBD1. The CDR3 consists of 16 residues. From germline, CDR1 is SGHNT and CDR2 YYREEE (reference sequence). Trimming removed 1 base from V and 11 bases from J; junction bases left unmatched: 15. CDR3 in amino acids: CASSLNRGEYQVKQFF. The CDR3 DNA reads TGTGCCAGCAGCTTGAACAGGGGTGAATATCAGGTCAAGCAGTTCTTC.

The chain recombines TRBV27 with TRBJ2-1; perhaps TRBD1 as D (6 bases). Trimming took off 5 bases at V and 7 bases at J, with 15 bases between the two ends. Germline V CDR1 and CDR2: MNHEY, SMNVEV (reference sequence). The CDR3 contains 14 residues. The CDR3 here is CASSLQHRVNEQFF. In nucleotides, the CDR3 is TGTGCCAGCAGTCTCCAGCACAGGGTGAATGAGCAGTTCTTC.

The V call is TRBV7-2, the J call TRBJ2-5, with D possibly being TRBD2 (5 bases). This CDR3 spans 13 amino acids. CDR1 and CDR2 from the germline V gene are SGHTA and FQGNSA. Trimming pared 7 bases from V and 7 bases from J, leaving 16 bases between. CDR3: CASTTLARGTQYF. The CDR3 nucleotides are TGTGCCAGCACCACCCTAGCTCGTGGGACCCAGTACTTC. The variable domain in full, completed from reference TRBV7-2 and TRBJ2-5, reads GAGVSQSPSNKVTEKGKDVELRCDPISGHTALYWYRQSLGQGLEFLIYFQGNSAPDKSGLPSDRFSAERTGGSVSTLTIQRTQQEDSAVYLCASTTLARGTQYFGPGTRLLVL.

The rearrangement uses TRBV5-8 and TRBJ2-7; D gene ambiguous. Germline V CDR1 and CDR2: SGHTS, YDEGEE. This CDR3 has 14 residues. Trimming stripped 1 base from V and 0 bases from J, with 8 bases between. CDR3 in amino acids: CASSLSANSYEQYF. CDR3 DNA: TGTGCCAGCAGCTTGTCAGCGAACTCCTACGAGCAGTACTTC. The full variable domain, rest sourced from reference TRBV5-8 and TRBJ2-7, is EAGVTQSPTHLIKTRGQQATLRCSPISGHTSVYWYQQALGLGLQFLLWYDEGEERNRGNFPPRFSGRQFPNYSSELNVNALELEDSALYLCASSLSANSYEQYFGPGTRLTVT.

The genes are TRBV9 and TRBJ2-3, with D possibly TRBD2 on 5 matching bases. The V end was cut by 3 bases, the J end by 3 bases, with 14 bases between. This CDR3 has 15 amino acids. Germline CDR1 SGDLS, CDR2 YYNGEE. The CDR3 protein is CASSGGRIATDTQYF. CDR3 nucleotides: TGTGCCAGCAGCGGGGGTAGGATAGCGACAGATACGCAGTATTTT.

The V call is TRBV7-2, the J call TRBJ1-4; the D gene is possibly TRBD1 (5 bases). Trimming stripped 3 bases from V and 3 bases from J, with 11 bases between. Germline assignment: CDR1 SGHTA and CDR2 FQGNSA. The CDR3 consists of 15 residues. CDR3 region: CASSFQQVPNEKLFF. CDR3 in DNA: TGTGCCAGCAGCTTCCAACAGGTCCCTAATGAAAAACTGTTTTTT.

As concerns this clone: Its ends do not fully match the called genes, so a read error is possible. The CDR3 spells CASRERTSGNTIYF. Written as DNA, the CDR3 is TGTGCTAGCAGAGAGAGAACCTCTGGAAACACCATATATTTT. The chain carries TRBV7-7 and TRBJ1-3; no definite D call. The CDR3 has 14 amino acids. Germline CDR1 SSHAT, CDR2 FNYEAQ (reference sequence).

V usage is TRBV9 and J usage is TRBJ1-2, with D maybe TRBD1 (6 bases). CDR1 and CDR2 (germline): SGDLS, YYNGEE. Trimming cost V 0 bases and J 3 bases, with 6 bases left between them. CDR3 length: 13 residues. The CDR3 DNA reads TGTGCCAGCAGCGTAGGACAGGACTATGGCTACACCTTC. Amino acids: CASSVGQDYGYTF.

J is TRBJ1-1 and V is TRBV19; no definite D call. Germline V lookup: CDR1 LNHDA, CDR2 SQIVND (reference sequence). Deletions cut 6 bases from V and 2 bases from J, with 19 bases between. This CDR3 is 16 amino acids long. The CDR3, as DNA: TGTGCCAGTAGCAGGACTGGGGATGGGATCAACACTGAAGCTTTCTTT. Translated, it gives CASSRTGDGINTEAFF.

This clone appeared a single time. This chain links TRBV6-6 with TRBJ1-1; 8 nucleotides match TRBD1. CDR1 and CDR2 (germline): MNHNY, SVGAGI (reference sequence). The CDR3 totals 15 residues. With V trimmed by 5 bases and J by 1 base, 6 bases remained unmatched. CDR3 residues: CASSMAGGGNTEAFF. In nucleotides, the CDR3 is TGTGCCAGCAGTATGGCAGGGGGCGGGAACACTGAAGCTTTCTTT.

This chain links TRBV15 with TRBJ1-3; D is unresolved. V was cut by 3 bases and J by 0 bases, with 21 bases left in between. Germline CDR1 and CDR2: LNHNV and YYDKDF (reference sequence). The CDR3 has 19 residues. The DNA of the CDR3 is TGTGCCACCAGCAGCAAATTTGGGATGACTATTGACTCTGGAAACACCATATATTTT. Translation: CATSSKFGMTIDSGNTIYF. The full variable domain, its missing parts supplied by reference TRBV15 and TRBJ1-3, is DAMVIQNPRYQVTQFGKPVTLSCSQTLNHNVMYWYQQKSSQAPKLLFHYYDKDFNNEADTPDNFQSRRPNTSFCFLDIRSPGLGDTAMYLCATSSKFGMTIDSGNTIYFGEGSWLTVV.

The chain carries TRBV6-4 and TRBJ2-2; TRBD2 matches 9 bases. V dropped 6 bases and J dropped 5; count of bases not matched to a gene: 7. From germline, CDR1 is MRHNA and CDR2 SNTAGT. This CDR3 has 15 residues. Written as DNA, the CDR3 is TGTGCCAGCAGCACAACTAGCGGGTTGACCGGGGAGCTGTTTTTT. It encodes CASSTTSGLTGELFF.

The CDR3 loop is CASSVGFLGQGAEDTQYF. The CDR3 DNA sequence: TGTGCCAGCAGCGTGGGTTTCCTCGGACAGGGGGCTGAAGATACGCAGTATTTT. V is TRBV2 and J is TRBJ2-3; 11 bases match TRBD1. Losses at the gene ends were 6 bases for V and 5 bases for J; bases not matched to a gene: 16. The germline gives CDR1 SNHLY, CDR2 FYNNEI. The CDR3 spans 18 residues.

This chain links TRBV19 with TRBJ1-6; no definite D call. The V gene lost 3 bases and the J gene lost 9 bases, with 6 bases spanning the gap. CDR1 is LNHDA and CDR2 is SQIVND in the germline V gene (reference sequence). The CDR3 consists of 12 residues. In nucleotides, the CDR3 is TGTGCCAGTAGTATTTCCGGTTCACCCCTCCACTTT. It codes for CASSISGSPLHF.